A selection of T cell receptor beta chains follows, all from one sample in a study of blood T cell repertoires in COVID-19. Libraries were prepared by immunoSEQ multiplex PCR; TCRdb keeps only in-frame clonotypes and omits some of them. The repertoire holds approximately 63,000 clones, with roughly 84% as singletons. Source material: peripheral blood. The receptors were gathered from an elderly man in a cohort sampled during active COVID-19. The CDR3 runs from the conserved cysteine through the conserved F or W. A D gene is named only where the DNA matches it firmly.

length: 14; V: TRBV2; D: TRBD2; J: TRBJ2-1; CDR3: CASYLAGLTDEQFF
length: 13; V: TRBV3-1/TRBV3-2; D: -; J: TRBJ1-1; CDR3: CASSQDGGTGAFF
length: 18; V: TRBV4-3; D: -; J: TRBJ2-6; CDR3: CASSQDGPGNSGANVLTF
length: 16; V: TRBV29-1; D: -; J: TRBJ1-1; CDR3: CSDSRGGGIMNTEAFF
length: 17; V: TRBV5-1; D: TRBD1; J: TRBJ2-1; CDR3: CASSFFSAGTGSNEQFF
length: 13; V: TRBV6-6; D: -; J: TRBJ1-4; CDR3: CASMDSTNEKLFF
length: 14; V: TRBV6-5; D: -; J: TRBJ1-1; CDR3: CASSLHRGSTEAFF
length: 15; V: TRBV5-4; D: TRBD1; J: TRBJ2-5; CDR3: CASSLRTGGSETQYF
length: 11; V: TRBV12-3/TRBV12-4; D: -; J: TRBJ1-1; CDR3: CASSPARGAFF
length: 13; V: TRBV29-1; D: -; J: TRBJ2-7; CDR3: CSVSGDRRYEQYF
length: 12; V: TRBV19; D: -; J: TRBJ1-1; CDR3: CASSVMETEAFF
length: 18; V: TRBV3-1/TRBV3-2; D: TRBD2; J: TRBJ2-7; CDR3: CASSQGPPLAALRYEQYF
length: 14; V: TRBV3-1/TRBV3-2; D: -; J: TRBJ1-1; CDR3: CASSAQNMNTEAFF
length: 12; V: TRBV5-4; D: -; J: TRBJ1-1; CDR3: CASSLRSTEAFF
length: 13; V: TRBV7-3; D: -; J: TRBJ1-5; CDR3: CASSADSGQPQHF
length: 15; V: TRBV3-1/TRBV3-2; D: TRBD1; J: TRBJ1-2; CDR3: CASSQGLVGQGGYTF
length: 14; V: TRBV5-4; D: -; J: TRBJ2-3; CDR3: CASSLRVSTDTQYF
length: 15; V: TRBV19; D: -; J: TRBJ1-1; CDR3: CSSRRTGHPNTEAFF
length: 13; V: TRBV28; D: -; J: TRBJ2-4; CDR3: CASSLRQMNIQYF
length: 17; V: TRBV30; D: TRBD2; J: TRBJ2-7; CDR3: CAWSRTSGRSTIYEQYF
length: 15; V: TRBV4-1; D: -; J: TRBJ2-5; CDR3: CASSRVTGAGETQYF
length: 17; V: TRBV11-2; D: TRBD2; J: TRBJ2-1; CDR3: CASSLSFSGLSYNEQFF
length: 15; V: TRBV10-3; D: TRBD1; J: TRBJ1-2; CDR3: CAISDRDRDDYGHTF
length: 16; V: TRBV27; D: TRBD1; J: TRBJ1-1; CDR3: CASSWDRGSMNTEAFF
length: 17; V: TRBV4-1; D: -; J: TRBJ2-1; CDR3: CASSQWVRDSTVNEQFF
length: 15; V: TRBV4-2; D: -; J: TRBJ1-4; CDR3: CASSPQLGINEKLFF
length: 15; V: TRBV4-3; D: -; J: TRBJ2-7; CDR3: CASSQDRGGGYEQYF
length: 12; V: TRBV30; D: -; J: TRBJ1-2; CDR3: CAWVRESNGYTF
length: 14; V: TRBV5-1; D: TRBD2; J: TRBJ2-1; CDR3: CASSRGGLKNEQFF
length: 14; V: TRBV3-1/TRBV3-2; D: -; J: TRBJ1-5; CDR3: CASSPPGDNQPQHF
length: 13; V: TRBV5-1; D: -; J: TRBJ2-5; CDR3: CASSSPTGGAQYF
length: 18; V: TRBV7-9; D: TRBD2; J: TRBJ2-1; CDR3: CASSPSGLAGGTYNEQFF
length: 13; V: TRBV10-2; D: TRBD1; J: TRBJ1-5; CDR3: CASSGQGNQPQHF
length: 16; V: TRBV27; D: TRBD1; J: TRBJ1-2; CDR3: CASSDGPGTGLYGYTF
length: 16; V: TRBV4-3; D: -; J: TRBJ1-4; CDR3: CASSQGGVSTNEKLFF
length: 16; V: TRBV11-2; D: TRBD1; J: TRBJ2-5; CDR3: CASSSPRGGIQETQYF
length: 15; V: TRBV7-2; D: TRBD2; J: TRBJ2-5; CDR3: CASSGSGGAFETQYF
length: 15; V: TRBV6-1; D: -; J: TRBJ1-4; CDR3: CASSDGGYTNEKLFF
length: 12; V: TRBV10-1; D: TRBD1; J: TRBJ1-2; CDR3: CASSDGTGGYTF
length: 15; V: TRBV21-1; D: -; J: TRBJ1-6; CDR3: CASSTRTGGYSPLHF
length: 19; V: TRBV4-1; D: TRBD1; J: TRBJ2-3; CDR3: CASSQLTHGTGKGTDTQYF
length: 16; V: TRBV7-3; D: TRBD2; J: TRBJ2-3; CDR3: CASSSGLAGRGDTQYF
length: 15; V: TRBV6-2/TRBV6-3; D: TRBD1; J: TRBJ2-5; CDR3: CASSPDGQGSGTQYF
length: 12; V: TRBV12-3/TRBV12-4; D: -; J: TRBJ1-1; CDR3: CASSSSPAQAFF
length: 14; V: TRBV7-2; D: -; J: TRBJ1-2; CDR3: CASSPQGNNYGYTF
length: 12; V: TRBV6-5; D: -; J: TRBJ1-2; CDR3: CASGLANYGYTF
length: 13; V: TRBV27; D: -; J: TRBJ1-1; CDR3: CASSFLGLTEAFF
length: 16; V: TRBV11-2; D: TRBD2; J: TRBJ2-3; CDR3: CASSLDRLAGVNTQYF
length: 15; V: TRBV5-1; D: -; J: TRBJ1-1; CDR3: CASSLMGAGNTEAFF
length: 14; V: TRBV29-1; D: TRBD1; J: TRBJ2-3; CDR3: CSAPGTGGTDTQYF
length: 17; V: TRBV4-2; D: -; J: TRBJ1-2; CDR3: CASSQGSQGIFNYGYTF
length: 16; V: TRBV15; D: TRBD1; J: TRBJ1-1; CDR3: CATSRDILQGGTEAFF